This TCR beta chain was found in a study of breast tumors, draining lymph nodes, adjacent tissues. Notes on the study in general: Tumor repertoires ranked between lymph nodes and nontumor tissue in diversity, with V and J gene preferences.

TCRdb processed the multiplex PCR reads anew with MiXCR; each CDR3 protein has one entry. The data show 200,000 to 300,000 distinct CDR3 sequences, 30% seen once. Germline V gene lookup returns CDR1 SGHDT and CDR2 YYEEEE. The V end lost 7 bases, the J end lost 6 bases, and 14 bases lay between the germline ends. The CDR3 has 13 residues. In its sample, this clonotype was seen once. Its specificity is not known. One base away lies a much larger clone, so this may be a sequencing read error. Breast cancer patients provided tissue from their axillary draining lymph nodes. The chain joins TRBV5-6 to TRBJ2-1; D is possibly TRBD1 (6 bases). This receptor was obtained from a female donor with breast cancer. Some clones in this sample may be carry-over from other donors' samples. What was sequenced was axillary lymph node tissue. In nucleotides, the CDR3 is TGTGCCAGCGACAGGACCCCTTCCAATGAGCAGTTCTTC. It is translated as CASDRTPSNEQFF.